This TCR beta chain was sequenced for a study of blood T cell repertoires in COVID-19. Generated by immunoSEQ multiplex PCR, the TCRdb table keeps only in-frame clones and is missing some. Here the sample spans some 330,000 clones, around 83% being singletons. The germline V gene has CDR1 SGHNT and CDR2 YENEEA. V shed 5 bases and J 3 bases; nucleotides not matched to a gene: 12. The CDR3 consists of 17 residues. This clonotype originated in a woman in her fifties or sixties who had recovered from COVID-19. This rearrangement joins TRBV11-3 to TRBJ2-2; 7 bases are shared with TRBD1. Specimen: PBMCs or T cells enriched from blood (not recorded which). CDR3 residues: CASSQFPQGDYTGELFF. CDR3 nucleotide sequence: TGTGCCAGCAGCCAATTCCCGCAGGGGGATTACACCGGGGAGCTGTTTTTT.